Listed below are T cell receptor beta chains from one sample, sequenced in a study of T-cell reconstitution after alpha-beta-depleted transplantation in children. One entry per CDR3 protein, called by TCRdb with MiXCR from the PCR reads. This table has fewer than 700,000 distinct CDR3 sequences, around 23% appearing once. The sequencing used PBMCs, mostly from graft donor cells, collected 360 days after TCRalphabeta/CD19-depleted stem cell transplant. The receptors here all came from a boy under two years old who had a stem cell transplant for acute myeloid leukemia, so the T cells may come from the graft donor. The CDR3 runs from the conserved cysteine through the conserved F or W. The D gene is left open where the match is weak. Rows give clone size only sometimes, using once, few, many, or a class for an expanded clone.

V	size	J	length	D	DNA	CDR3
TRBV2	few	TRBJ2-1	13	.	TGTGCCAGCAGGAGCGTCCAGGGTGATGAGCAGTTCTTC	CASRSVQGDEQFF
TRBV5-5	many	TRBJ1-1	12	.	TGTGCCAGCAGCCCCCCCGACACTGGGGCTTTCTTT	CASSPPDTGAFF
TRBV7-2	few	TRBJ2-1	14	.	TGTGCCAGCAGCTTAATCGCTGCGACTTATGAGCAGTTCTTC	CASSLIAATYEQFF
TRBV7-2	.	TRBJ2-3	16	TRBD2	TGTGCCAGCAGCTTAGCGACTAGCCGCCTTACAGATACGCAGTATTTT	CASSLATSRLTDTQYF
TRBV29-1	many	TRBJ2-1	13	.	TGCAGCGTTGGGGCAGGCGGTTACAATGAGCAGTTCTTC	CSVGAGGYNEQFF
TRBV20-1	.	TRBJ2-3	14	.	TGCAGTGCTAGAGGCGTACCTAGCACAGATACGCAGTATTTT	CSARGVPSTDTQYF
TRBV10-3	many	TRBJ2-7	17	.	TGTGCCATCAGTGAGTCGTTAGAGGGACGGAGCTCCTACGAGCAGTACTTC	CAISESLEGRSSYEQYF
TRBV20-1	.	TRBJ2-1	17	TRBD2	TGCAGTGCGAGACTAGCGGGGGGCCGCAACTCCTACAATGAGCAGTTCTTC	CSARLAGGRNSYNEQFF
TRBV28	many	TRBJ1-5	21	.	TGTGCCAGCAGTTTATTGATCGGGACTCCGATGATTCTGGATAGCAATCAGCCCCAGCATTTT	CASSLLIGTPMILDSNQPQHF
TRBV29-1	many	TRBJ2-2	14	.	TGCAGCGTTGTGTCTCAGGTTAACACCGGGGAGCTGTTTTTT	CSVVSQVNTGELFF
TRBV10-2	many	TRBJ1-6	13	TRBD1	TGCGCCAGCGGAGGACAGGACAATTCACCCCTCCACTTT	CASGGQDNSPLHF
TRBV29-1	few	TRBJ1-1	14	.	TGCAGCGTTGAAGGTGGCAGACTCTATGGGGAAGCTTTCTTT	CSVEGGRLYGEAFF
TRBV12-3/TRBV12-4	many	TRBJ2-2	16	TRBD2	TGTGCCAGCAATATTCCGGGACTAGCATCTACCGGGGAGCTGTTTTTT	CASNIPGLASTGELFF
TRBV5-8	many	TRBJ1-2	15	.	TGTGCCAGCAGCTTCTCTCGGCGTACCGGCGAGGGCTACACCTTC	CASSFSRRTGEGYTF
TRBV18	.	TRBJ2-7	18	.	TGTGCCAGCTCACCACGGGGCAGTATAGGGCGCAATCGGTACGAGCAGTACTTC	CASSPRGSIGRNRYEQYF
TRBV5-4	.	TRBJ2-5	14	.	TGTGCCAGCAGCCCGACCGGCAGGATGGGGACCCAGTACTTC	CASSPTGRMGTQYF
TRBV10-3	.	TRBJ1-1	12	.	TGTGCCACCGCACCCCGAGGTACTGAAGCTTTCTTT	CATAPRGTEAFF
TRBV9	many	TRBJ2-5	13	.	TGTGCCAGCAGCGGCACAGGTACGGAGACCCAGTACTTC	CASSGTGTETQYF
TRBV5-1	many	TRBJ2-7	14	.	TGCGCCAGCAGCTTTCCGGGACTTAGTTACGAGCAGTACTTC	CASSFPGLSYEQYF
TRBV29-1	.	TRBJ1-1	15	.	TGCAGCGTCCTAACCCATTATCATTCGAACACTGAAGCTTTCTTT	CSVLTHYHSNTEAFF
TRBV6-2/TRBV6-3	.	TRBJ2-7	12	.	TGTGCCAGCAGTGTTTCCACCTACGAGCAGTACTTC	CASSVSTYEQYF
TRBV29-1	many	TRBJ1-2	12	.	TGCAGCGTTGTATGGGGAAGTTATGGCTACACCTTC	CSVVWGSYGYTF
TRBV4-3	many	TRBJ2-5	18	TRBD2	TGCGCCAGCAGCCAAGATGCCCGGGGCGGGGGAATCCAAGAGACCCAGTACTTC	CASSQDARGGGIQETQYF
TRBV5-1	.	TRBJ2-1	16	.	TGCGCCAGCAGCCCCCAGGGCCTTGGTTCCTACAATGAGCAGTTCTTC	CASSPQGLGSYNEQFF
TRBV4-3	.	TRBJ1-1	16	.	TGCGCCAGCAGCCTCGCCGGGTGGGCCATGAACACTGAAGCTTTCTTT	CASSLAGWAMNTEAFF
TRBV28	many	TRBJ2-1	15	.	TGTGCCAGCAGTTTACCCTCCAATCAAGGGTCTGAGCAGTTCTTC	CASSLPSNQGSEQFF
TRBV28	many	TRBJ1-6	15	.	TGTGCCAGCAGTCCCATCCCCCTAGTAGAATCACCCCTCCACTTT	CASSPIPLVESPLHF
TRBV24-1	.	TRBJ2-1	11	.	TGTGCCACGGGGACTTACAATGAGCAGTTCTTC	CATGTYNEQFF
TRBV29-1	.	TRBJ2-5	12	TRBD1	TGCAGCGTCCGACAGGGAAGGGAGACCCAGTACTTC	CSVRQGRETQYF
TRBV29-1	few	TRBJ1-1	14	.	TGCAGCTCATGGGGCCGCTTGGGTGACACTGAAGCTTTCTTT	CSSWGRLGDTEAFF
TRBV11-2	.	TRBJ2-2	13	.	TGTGCCAGCAGCTTGGGCCCTTCCGGGGAGCTGTTTTTT	CASSLGPSGELFF
TRBV12-3/TRBV12-4	few	TRBJ1-2	13	.	TGTGCCAGCAGGCATACGGGCCACTATGGCTACACCTTC	CASRHTGHYGYTF
TRBV3-1	.	TRBJ2-2	17	.	TGTGCCAGCAGCCAAGATGGTCCGCGGGGCCCGCCCGGGGAGCTGTTTTTT	CASSQDGPRGPPGELFF
TRBV29-1	.	TRBJ1-2	13	TRBD1	TGCAGCGTTGAGCCGGACAGGAACTATGGCTACACCTTC	CSVEPDRNYGYTF
TRBV18	few	TRBJ2-3	14	TRBD1	TGTGCCAGCTCCGACAGGGCGGAGGCGGATACGCAGTATTTT	CASSDRAEADTQYF
TRBV10-3	many	TRBJ2-1	13	.	TGTGCCATCAGTGAGACGGAATTCAATGAGCAGTTCTTC	CAISETEFNEQFF
TRBV30	many	TRBJ2-1	15	TRBD1	TGTGCCTGGAAATTCCGGGACAGGGTCTACAATGAGCAGTTCTTC	CAWKFRDRVYNEQFF
TRBV7-8	.	TRBJ1-5	14	.	TGTGCCAGCAGCTTTACAACTAGCAATCAGCCCCAGCATTTT	CASSFTTSNQPQHF
TRBV3-1	.	TRBJ1-1	14	.	TGTGCCAGCAGCCAAGGCAGGGCGGACACTGAAGCTTTCTTT	CASSQGRADTEAFF
TRBV10-3	few	TRBJ2-7	16	.	TGTGCCATCAGTGAGGGCCTCAGCGACCTCTCCTACGAGCAGTACTTC	CAISEGLSDLSYEQYF
TRBV6-5	.	TRBJ1-6	16	TRBD1	TGTGCCAGCAGTAACGACAGGGGGGTCTATAATTCACCCCTCCACTTT	CASSNDRGVYNSPLHF
TRBV27	.	TRBJ2-1	17	TRBD1	TGTGCCAGCAGTTTACTCCCCGGGACAGGGGGCTTCAATGAGCAGTTCTTC	CASSLLPGTGGFNEQFF
TRBV12-3/TRBV12-4	.	TRBJ1-6	13	TRBD1	TGTGCCAGCACCGACAGGGGAGGATCACCCCTCCACTTT	CASTDRGGSPLHF
TRBV7-3	few	TRBJ2-1	15	.	TGTGCCAGCAGCTTAAGTCCGGAGGATATCGATGAGCAGTTCTTC	CASSLSPEDIDEQFF
TRBV18	.	TRBJ1-2	15	TRBD1	TGTGCCAGCTCACCATGGACAGGGTTCAACTATGGCTACACCTTC	CASSPWTGFNYGYTF
TRBV6-5	few	TRBJ1-6	16	.	TGTGCCAGCAGTTTTTCCGCTGGCAGGGGCAATTCACCCCTCCACTTT	CASSFSAGRGNSPLHF
TRBV24-1	many	TRBJ2-4	16	TRBD1	TGTGCCACCAGTGAAGCAACAGGGGGCCACGGGAGCATTCAGTACTTC	CATSEATGGHGSIQYF
TRBV11-1	.	TRBJ2-2	20	.	TGTGCCAGCAGCTTAGACCCGCTCGGAGGGAATCGTGCGAACACCGGGGAGCTGTTTTTT	CASSLDPLGGNRANTGELFF
TRBV20-1	.	TRBJ2-1	13	.	TGCAGTGCTAGAGCTTTGGTGGGCTCGGAGCAGTTCTTC	CSARALVGSEQFF
TRBV18	many	TRBJ2-5	13	.	TGTGCCAGCTCGTGGGCGGGACAAGAGACCCAGTACTTC	CASSWAGQETQYF
TRBV29-1	few	TRBJ2-1	15	TRBD2	TGCAGCGTCGCAGTCAGGAGCGGGGGGGCGGGTGAGCAGTTCTTC	CSVAVRSGGAGEQFF
TRBV20-1	few	TRBJ1-5	17	.	TGCAGTGCTAGAGAGCCCCTTGCCACAGGGAGCAATCAGCCCCAGCATTTT	CSAREPLATGSNQPQHF
TRBV12-3/TRBV12-4	.	TRBJ2-7	13	.	TGTGCCAGCAGAATTGACAGCTCCTACGAGCAGTACTTC	CASRIDSSYEQYF